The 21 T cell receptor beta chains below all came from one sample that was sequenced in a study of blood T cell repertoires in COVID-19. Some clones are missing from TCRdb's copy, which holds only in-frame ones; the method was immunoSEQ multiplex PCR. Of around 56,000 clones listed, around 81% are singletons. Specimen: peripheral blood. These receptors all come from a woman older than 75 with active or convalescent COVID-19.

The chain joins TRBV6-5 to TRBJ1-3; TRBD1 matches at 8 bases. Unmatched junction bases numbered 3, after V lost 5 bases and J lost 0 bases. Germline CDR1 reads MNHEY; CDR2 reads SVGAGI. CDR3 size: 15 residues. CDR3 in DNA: TGTGCCAGCAGTAGACAGGGGAGCTCTGGAAACACCATATATTTT. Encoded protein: CASSRQGSSGNTIYF.

CDR3 residues: CASSWGTGSETQYF. DNA for the CDR3: TGTGCCAGCAGCTGGGGGACAGGGTCGGAGACCCAGTACTTC. This rearrangement joins TRBV5-4 to TRBJ2-5, with 9 bases aligning to TRBD1. This CDR3 contains 14 residues. Unmatched junction bases numbered 5, after V lost 3 bases and J lost 5 bases. Per germline, CDR1 SGHNT and CDR2 YYREEE (reference sequence).

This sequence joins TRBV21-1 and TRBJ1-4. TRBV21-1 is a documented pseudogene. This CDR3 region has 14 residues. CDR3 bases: TGTGCCAGTACTTCCCCAACAACTAATGAAAAACTGTTTTTT. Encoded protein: CASTSPTTNEKLFF.

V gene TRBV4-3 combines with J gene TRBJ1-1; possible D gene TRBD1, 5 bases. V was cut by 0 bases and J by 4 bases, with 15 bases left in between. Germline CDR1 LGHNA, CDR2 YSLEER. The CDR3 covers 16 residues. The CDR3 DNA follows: TGCGCCAGCAGCCAAGATTTTGGGTCAGGGATCACTGAAGCTTTCTTT. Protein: CASSQDFGSGITEAFF.

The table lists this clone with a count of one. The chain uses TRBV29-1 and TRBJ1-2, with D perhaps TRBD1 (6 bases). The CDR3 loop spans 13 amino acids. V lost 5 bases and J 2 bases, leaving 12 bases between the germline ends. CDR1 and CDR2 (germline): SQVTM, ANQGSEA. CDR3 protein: CSVKGQTNYGYTF. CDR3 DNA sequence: TGCAGCGTTAAAGGACAGACCAACTATGGCTACACCTTC.

CDR3 sequence: CASSTSGASYEQYF. The CDR3 DNA is TGCGCCAGCTCCACTAGCGGGGCCTCCTACGAGCAGTACTTC. The chain combines TRBV10-2 with TRBJ2-7; 10 bases fit TRBD2. V gave up 8 bases and J gave up 0 bases; unmatched junction bases: 4. Germline values: CDR1 WSHSY, CDR2 SAAADI. CDR3 length: 14 amino acids.

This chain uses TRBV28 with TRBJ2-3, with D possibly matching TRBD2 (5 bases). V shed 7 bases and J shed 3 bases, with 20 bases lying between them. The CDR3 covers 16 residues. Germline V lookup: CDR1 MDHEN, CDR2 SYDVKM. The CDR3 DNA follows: TGTGCCAGCACCGCTGCTCCGGGGTCGGGGACAGATACGCAGTATTTT. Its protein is CASTAAPGSGTDTQYF.

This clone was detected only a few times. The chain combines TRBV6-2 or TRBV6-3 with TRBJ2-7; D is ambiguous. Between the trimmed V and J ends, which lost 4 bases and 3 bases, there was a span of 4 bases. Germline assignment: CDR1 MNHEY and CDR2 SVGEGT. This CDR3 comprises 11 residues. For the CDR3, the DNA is TGTGCCAGCAGTTTGTACTACGAGCAGTACTTC. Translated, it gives CASSLYYEQYF.

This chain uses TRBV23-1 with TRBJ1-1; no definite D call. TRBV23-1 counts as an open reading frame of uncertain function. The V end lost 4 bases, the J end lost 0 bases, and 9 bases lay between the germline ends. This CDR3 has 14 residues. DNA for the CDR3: TGCGCCAGCAGTCGTGCATACTTGAACACTGAAGCTTTCTTT. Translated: CASSRAYLNTEAFF.

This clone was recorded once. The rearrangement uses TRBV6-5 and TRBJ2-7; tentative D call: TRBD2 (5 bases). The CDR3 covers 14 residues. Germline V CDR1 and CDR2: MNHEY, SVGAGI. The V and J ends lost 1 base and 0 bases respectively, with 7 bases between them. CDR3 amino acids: CASSYFRGSYEQYF. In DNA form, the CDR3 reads TGTGCCAGCAGTTACTTCCGGGGCTCCTACGAGCAGTACTTC.

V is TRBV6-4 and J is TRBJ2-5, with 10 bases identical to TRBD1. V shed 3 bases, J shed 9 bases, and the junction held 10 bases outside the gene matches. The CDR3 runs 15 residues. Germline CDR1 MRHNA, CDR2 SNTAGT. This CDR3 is CASSERPGQGTAQYF. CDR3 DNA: TGTGCCAGCAGTGAGCGTCCGGGACAGGGGACGGCCCAGTACTTC.

CDR3 DNA sequence: TGTGCCAGCAGTTACACCGGGGGTCTTGGAAACACCATATATTTT. Amino acids: CASSYTGGLGNTIYF. The chain joins TRBV6-5 to TRBJ1-3, with D possibly TRBD1 on 5 matching bases. The CDR3 contains 15 residues. Deletions cut 2 bases from V and 3 bases from J, with 11 bases between. In germline, CDR1 is MNHEY, CDR2 SVGAGI.

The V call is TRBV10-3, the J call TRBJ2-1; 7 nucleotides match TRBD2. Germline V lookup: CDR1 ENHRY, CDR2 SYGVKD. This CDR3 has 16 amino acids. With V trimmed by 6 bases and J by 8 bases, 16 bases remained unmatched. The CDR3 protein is CAIRGRGGGLYDEQFF. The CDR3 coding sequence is TGTGCCATCAGGGGCCGGGGCGGGGGACTCTATGATGAGCAGTTCTTC.

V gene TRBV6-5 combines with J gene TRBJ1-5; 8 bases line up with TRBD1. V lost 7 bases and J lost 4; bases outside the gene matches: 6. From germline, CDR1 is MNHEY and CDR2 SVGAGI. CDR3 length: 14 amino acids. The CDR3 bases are TGTGCCAGCACCCGGGACAGGAGGAATCAGCCCCAGCATTTT. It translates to CASTRDRRNQPQHF.

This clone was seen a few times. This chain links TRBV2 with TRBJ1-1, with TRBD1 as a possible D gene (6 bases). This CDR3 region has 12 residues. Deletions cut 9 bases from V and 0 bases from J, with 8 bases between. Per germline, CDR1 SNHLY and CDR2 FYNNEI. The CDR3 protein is CARGQLNTEAFF. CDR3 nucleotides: TGTGCCAGAGGACAGCTGAACACTGAAGCTTTCTTT.

CDR3 amino acids: CASSFGTGDGYTF. The CDR3 DNA is TGTGCCAGCAGCTTCGGGACAGGGGATGGCTACACCTTC. The V and J genes are TRBV7-2 and TRBJ1-2; 10 nucleotides match TRBD1. This CDR3 is built from 13 residues. In germline, CDR1 is SGHTA, CDR2 FQGNSA. The V gene end was trimmed by 3 bases and the J gene end by 6 bases; junction bases not matched to a gene: 1. The full variable domain, its missing parts supplied by reference TRBV7-2 and TRBJ1-2, is GAGVSQSPSNKVTEKGKDVELRCDPISGHTALYWYRQSLGQGLEFLIYFQGNSAPDKSGLPSDRFSAERTGGSVSTLTIQRTQQEDSAVYLCASSFGTGDGYTFGSGTRLTVV.

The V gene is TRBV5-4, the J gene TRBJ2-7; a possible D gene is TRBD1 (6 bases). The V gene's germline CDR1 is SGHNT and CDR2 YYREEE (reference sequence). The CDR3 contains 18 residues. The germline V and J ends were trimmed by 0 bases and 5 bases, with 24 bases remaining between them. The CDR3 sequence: CASSLGLGTRGARDEQYF. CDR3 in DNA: TGTGCCAGCAGCTTGGGTTTGGGGACAAGGGGAGCAAGGGACGAGCAGTACTTC. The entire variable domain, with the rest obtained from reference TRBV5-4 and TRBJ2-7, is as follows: ETGVTQSPTHLIKTRGQQVTLRCSSQSGHNTVSWYQQALGQGPQFIFQYYREEENGRGNFPPRFSGLQFPNYSSELNVNALELDDSALYLCASSLGLGTRGARDEQYFGPGTRLTVT.

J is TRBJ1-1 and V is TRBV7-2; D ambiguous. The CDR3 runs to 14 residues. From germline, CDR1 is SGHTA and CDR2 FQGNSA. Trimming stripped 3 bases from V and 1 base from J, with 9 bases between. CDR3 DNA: TGTGCCAGCAGCTTTGGGCTGCAGAACACTGAAGCTTTCTTT. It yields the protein CASSFGLQNTEAFF. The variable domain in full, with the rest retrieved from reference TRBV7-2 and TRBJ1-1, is GAGVSQSPSNKVTEKGKDVELRCDPISGHTALYWYRQSLGQGLEFLIYFQGNSAPDKSGLPSDRFSAERTGGSVSTLTIQRTQQEDSAVYLCASSFGLQNTEAFFGQGTRLTVV.

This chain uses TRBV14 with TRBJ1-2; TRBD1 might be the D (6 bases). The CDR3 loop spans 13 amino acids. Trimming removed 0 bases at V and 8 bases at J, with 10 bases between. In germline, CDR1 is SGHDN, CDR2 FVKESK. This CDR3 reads CASSQDQGLGYTF. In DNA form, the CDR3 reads TGTGCCAGCAGCCAAGACCAGGGGCTCGGCTACACCTTC.

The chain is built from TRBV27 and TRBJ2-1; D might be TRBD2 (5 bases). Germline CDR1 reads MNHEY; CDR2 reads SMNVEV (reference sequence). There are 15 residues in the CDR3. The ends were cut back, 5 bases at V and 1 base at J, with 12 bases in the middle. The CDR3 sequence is CASSRPGSSYNEQFF. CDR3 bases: TGTGCCAGCAGTAGACCGGGGAGTTCCTACAATGAGCAGTTCTTC.

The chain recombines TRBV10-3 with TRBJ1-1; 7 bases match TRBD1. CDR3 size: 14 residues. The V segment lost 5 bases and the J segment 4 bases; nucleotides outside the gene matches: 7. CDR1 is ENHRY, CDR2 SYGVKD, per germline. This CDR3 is CAISLPGGSTEAFF. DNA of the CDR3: TGTGCCATCAGTTTACCAGGGGGGAGCACTGAAGCTTTCTTT.